The 30 T cell receptor beta chains listed next were all sequenced from one sample in a study of blood T cell repertoires in COVID-19. Sequenced by immunoSEQ multiplex PCR; TCRdb stores in-frame clones only, minus some. This table has about 220,000 clones, roughly 80% appearing once. The sequenced sample consisted of peripheral blood. Every receptor here comes from a woman in her sixties or seventies with acute or convalescent COVID-19.

This chain joins TRBV7-2 and TRBJ2-3; tentatively, D is TRBD2 (6 bases). Deletions cut 1 base from V and 1 base from J, with 12 bases between. The CDR3 consists of 16 residues. CDR1 is SGHTA, CDR2 FQGNSA, per germline. The CDR3: CASSLGGEAGTDTQYF. The CDR3, as DNA: TGTGCCAGCAGCTTAGGAGGGGAGGCTGGCACAGATACGCAGTATTTT.

This clone was seen only a few times. V is TRBV7-9 and J is TRBJ2-1; tentative D call: TRBD1 (6 bases). CDR3 size: 11 residues. V was pared by 0 bases and J by 14 bases, with 8 bases between. CDR1 and CDR2 (germline): SEHNR, FQNEAQ (reference sequence). The DNA for the CDR3 is TGTGCCAGCAGCTTAGCGGGGGCGGAGTTCTTC. It specifies CASSLAGAEFF.

The chain uses TRBV5-5 and TRBJ1-4; D unclear. This CDR3 contains 16 residues. V gave up 0 bases and J gave up 1 base, with 10 bases separating them. Germline V gives CDR1 SGHKS, CDR2 YYEKEE (reference sequence). CDR3 loop: CASSLEPGLTNEKLFF. The CDR3, as DNA: TGTGCCAGCAGCTTGGAGCCCGGACTAACTAATGAAAAACTGTTTTTT. Complete variable domain (other parts from reference TRBV5-5 and TRBJ1-4): DAGVTQSPTHLIKTRGQQVTLRCSPISGHKSVSWYQQVLGQGPQFIFQYYEKEERGRGNFPDRFSARQFPNYSSELNVNALLLGDSALYLCASSLEPGLTNEKLFFGSGTQLSVL.

This clone was observed a few times. This chain's CDR3 is CASSQASGGAEQYF. The CDR3 DNA reads TGTGCCAGCAGCCAAGCAAGCGGGGGGGCCGAGCAGTACTTC. The chain joins TRBV3-1 (or the pseudogene TRBV3-2) to TRBJ2-7; TRBD2 matches 10 bases. The V gene end was trimmed by 1 base and the J gene end by 6 bases; junction bases not matched to a gene: 3. CDR1 LGHDT and CDR2 YNNKEL come from the germline V gene (reference sequence). The CDR3 totals 14 residues.

V usage is TRBV27 and J usage is TRBJ2-2, with D maybe TRBD2 (7 bases). CDR1 is MNHEY, CDR2 SMNVEV, per germline (reference sequence). V was trimmed by 0 bases and J by 7 bases, leaving 15 bases between them. The CDR3 contains 16 residues. CDR3 region: CASSLSVAGAGGELFF. CDR3 sequence (DNA): TGTGCCAGCAGTTTATCGGTTGCGGGGGCGGGCGGGGAGCTGTTTTTT.

The J gene is TRBJ1-1, the V gene TRBV19, with TRBD1 matching 7 bases. CDR3 length: 14 residues. CDR1 is LNHDA and CDR2 is SQIVND in the germline V gene (reference sequence). V lost 4 bases and J lost 8; bases outside the gene matches: 10. The CDR3 loop reads CASSRTGTGVEAFF. CDR3 in DNA: TGTGCCAGTAGTAGGACAGGTACTGGAGTCGAAGCTTTCTTT.

The V and J genes are TRBV6-2 or TRBV6-3 and TRBJ2-3; TRBD2 aligns across 10 bases. Germline V gives CDR1 MNHEY, CDR2 SVGEGT. V shed 0 bases and J 1 base; nucleotides not matched to a gene: 7. The CDR3 is made up of 18 amino acids. The CDR3 sequence is CASSYSTLSGGRTDTQYF. The CDR3 DNA reads TGTGCCAGCAGTTACTCGACTCTTAGCGGGGGGCGCACAGATACGCAGTATTTT.

J is TRBJ1-2 and V is TRBV6-6, with 7 bases matching TRBD1. The CDR3 covers 13 residues. The V gene end was trimmed by 5 bases and the J gene end by 3 bases; junction bases not matched to a gene: 3. Looked up from germline, CDR1 is MNHNY and CDR2 is SVGAGI (reference sequence). The CDR3 DNA follows: TGTGCCAGCAGTCGACAGGGCTACTATGGCTACACCTTC. This translates into CASSRQGYYGYTF.

The sample holds a few counts of this clone. This rearrangement joins TRBV30 to TRBJ2-2; 12 positions agree with TRBD2. Germline V gene sequence: CDR1 GTSNPN, CDR2 SVGIG (reference sequence). This CDR3 comprises 18 residues. J gave up 5 bases and V 0 bases, and 10 bases lay outside the gene matches. Here the CDR3 DNA reads TGTGCCTGGAGTGTGGTTCTAGCGGGGGGGCCTAGAACCGGGGAGCTGTTTTTT. Its protein is CAWSVVLAGGPRTGELFF. The full variable domain, its missing parts supplied by reference TRBV30 and TRBJ2-2, is SQTIHQWPATLVQPVGSPLSLECTVEGTSNPNLYWYRQAAGRGLQLLFYSVGIGQISSEVPQNLSASRPQDRQFILSSKKLLLSDSGFYLCAWSVVLAGGPRTGELFFGEGSRLTVL.

The chain links TRBV10-2 to TRBJ1-1, with D unclear. The CDR3 is made up of 15 amino acids. Germline V gene data show CDR1 as WSHSY and CDR2 as SAAADI. V shed 6 bases and J shed 1 base, with 15 bases lying between them. In DNA form, the CDR3 reads TGCGCCAGCAGATACAGCACAATCCAGAACACTGAAGCTTTCTTT. It encodes CASRYSTIQNTEAFF.

This chain connects TRBV7-2 to TRBJ2-2; 8 bases align to TRBD2. CDR1 is SGHTA and CDR2 is FQGNSA in the germline V gene. CDR3 length: 16 residues. Unmatched junction bases numbered 6, after V lost 5 bases and J lost 1 base. DNA of the CDR3: TGTGCCAGCAGCCCGAGCGGGGGTGGGAACACCGGGGAGCTGTTTTTT. Its translation: CASSPSGGGNTGELFF.

The chain uses TRBV7-2 and TRBJ1-1; D gene ambiguous. The CDR3 extends over 14 amino acids. V was shortened by 5 bases and J by 0 bases, with 10 bases between the two germline ends. CDR1 is SGHTA and CDR2 is FQGNSA in the germline V gene. CDR3 DNA sequence: TGTGCCAGCAGCCGGAGAGGTCTGAACACTGAAGCTTTCTTT. Protein: CASSRRGLNTEAFF.

V and J are TRBV7-2 and TRBJ1-1; D remains ambiguous. Germline CDR1 SGHTA, CDR2 FQGNSA. This CDR3 has 14 residues. V was clipped by 1 base and J by 1 base, with 7 bases between them. CDR3 loop: CASSLVNPNTEAFF. The DNA of the CDR3 is TGTGCCAGCAGCTTAGTCAATCCGAACACTGAAGCTTTCTTT.

V gene TRBV6-1 combines with J gene TRBJ2-7; TRBD1 matches at 10 bases. With V trimmed by 3 bases and J by 3 bases, 8 bases remained unmatched. The CDR3 is 16 residues long. Germline CDR1 MNHNS, CDR2 SASEGT. CDR3 region: CASSEILGTGDYEQYF. CDR3 in DNA: TGTGCCAGCAGTGAGATACTCGGGACAGGGGACTACGAGCAGTACTTC.

The gene calls are TRBV28 and TRBJ1-1; D uncertain. Between the trimmed V and J ends, which lost 2 bases and 4 bases, there was a span of 5 bases. The germline V gene encodes CDR1 MDHEN and CDR2 SYDVKM. The CDR3 spans 12 residues. The CDR3 sequence is CASSLRFTEAFF. In DNA, the CDR3 is TGTGCCAGCAGTTTACGGTTCACTGAAGCTTTCTTT.

The chain uses TRBV3-1 (or the pseudogene TRBV3-2) and TRBJ2-2; a weak D match, TRBD2 (7 bases). V lost 3 bases and J 4 bases, leaving 24 bases between the germline ends. Germline-derived CDR1 and CDR2 are LGHDT and YNNKEL (reference sequence). The CDR3 has 19 residues. This CDR3 reads CASSQRIWGGHGVTGELFF. The CDR3 region has the DNA TGTGCCAGCAGCCAGCGGATCTGGGGGGGCCACGGTGTCACCGGGGAGCTGTTTTTT.

J is TRBJ2-2 and V is TRBV5-8; D is perhaps TRBD2 (6 bases). The CDR3 covers 14 residues. Germline assignment: CDR1 SGHTS and CDR2 YDEGEE. The V end lost 0 bases, the J end lost 6 bases, and 9 bases lay between the germline ends. The CDR3 coding sequence is TGTGCCAGCAGCTTGGGACTAGGTCCCGGGGAGCTGTTTTTT. Amino acid sequence: CASSLGLGPGELFF.

This clone was seen only once. The chain couples TRBV5-6 to TRBJ1-1; possible D gene TRBD1, 6 bases. This CDR3 is 16 amino acids long. Germline values: CDR1 SGHDT, CDR2 YYEEEE. The ends were cut back, 1 base at V and 3 bases at J, with 16 bases in the middle. Written as DNA, the CDR3 is TGTGCCAGCAGCTTGCCAGGGGATTTTTCGGACACTGAAGCTTTCTTT. The encoded protein is CASSLPGDFSDTEAFF.

The V gene is TRBV7-9, the J gene TRBJ2-5; 9 nucleotides align to TRBD1. The CDR3 is made up of 14 amino acids. With 5 bases clipped from V and 3 bases from J, the junction kept 4 bases outside the gene matches. CDR1 and CDR2 from the germline V gene are SEHNR and FQNEAQ (reference sequence). The CDR3 reads CASSARTGEETQYF. CDR3 bases: TGTGCCAGCAGCGCCCGGACAGGGGAAGAGACCCAGTACTTC.

V is TRBV7-2 and J is TRBJ2-5; 9 bases align to TRBD2. V was clipped by 2 bases and J by 5 bases; unmatched bases: 12. This CDR3 is 17 amino acids long. CDR1 and CDR2 from the germline V gene are SGHTA and FQGNSA. The CDR3 DNA is TGTGCCAGCAGCTTAAACGCTTTGGCGGGGGGGAGGGAGACCCAGTACTTC. Residues: CASSLNALAGGRETQYF. The variable domain in full, completed from reference TRBV7-2 and TRBJ2-5, reads GAGVSQSPSNKVTEKGKDVELRCDPISGHTALYWYRQSLGQGLEFLIYFQGNSAPDKSGLPSDRFSAERTGGSVSTLTIQRTQQEDSAVYLCASSLNALAGGRETQYFGPGTRLLVL.

The V gene is TRBV6-1, the J gene TRBJ1-3, with TRBD1 as a possible D gene (5 bases). The CDR3 extends over 16 amino acids. Germline CDR1 and CDR2: MNHNS and SASEGT. V gave up 3 bases and J gave up 0 bases, with 12 bases separating them. The CDR3 nucleotides read TGTGCCAGCAGTGATCTTAGGGGATTCTCTGGAAACACCATATATTTT. Amino acids: CASSDLRGFSGNTIYF.

The chain carries TRBV29-1 and TRBJ1-2; TRBD1 matches at 7 bases. V dropped 3 bases and J dropped 0; count of bases not matched to a gene: 4. CDR1 and CDR2 from the germline V gene are SQVTM and ANQGSEA. The CDR3 consists of 14 residues. The CDR3 region has the DNA TGCAGCGTTGAGGGGGACAGTGCTAACTATGGCTACACCTTC. This translates into CSVEGDSANYGYTF.

The rearrangement uses TRBV3-1 (or the pseudogene TRBV3-2) and TRBJ1-2; 8 bases are a match to TRBD1. V trimming: 3 bases; J trimming: 2 bases; junction bases outside the gene matches: 2. CDR1 is LGHDT, CDR2 YNNKEL, per germline (reference sequence). This CDR3 contains 14 residues. CDR3 protein: CASSHGQGNYGYTF. CDR3 coding DNA: TGTGCCAGCAGCCATGGACAGGGAAACTATGGCTACACCTTC.

The V gene is TRBV5-6, the J gene TRBJ1-6, with D maybe TRBD1 (5 bases). The CDR3 loop spans 15 amino acids. CDR1 SGHDT and CDR2 YYEEEE come from the germline V gene. Trimming shortened V by 2 bases and J by 9 bases, and 15 bases separated the two germline ends. CDR3 bases: TGTGCCAGCAGCTTAACATCAGGGTCAGGTTCACCCCTCCACTTT. This codes for CASSLTSGSGSPLHF.

The chain is built from TRBV7-9 and TRBJ2-5; D is perhaps TRBD2 (5 bases). The CDR3 is 15 amino acids. The germline V and J ends were trimmed by 1 base and 3 bases, with 12 bases remaining between them. The germline CDR1 and CDR2 sequences are SEHNR and FQNEAQ (reference sequence). The CDR3 loop is CASSLEVDYKETQYF. CDR3 in DNA: TGTGCCAGCAGCTTAGAAGTAGACTACAAAGAGACCCAGTACTTC.

This clone was detected once. The same CDR3 is also encoded by other DNA sequences in this sample. This rearrangement joins TRBV2 to TRBJ1-2; D may be TRBD1 (5 bases). Germline V gives CDR1 SNHLY, CDR2 FYNNEI. This CDR3 spans 13 amino acids. V was pared by 5 bases and J by 1 base, with 8 bases between. CDR3 region: CASSPDSNYGYTF. The CDR3 bases are TGTGCCAGCAGTCCAGACAGTAACTATGGCTACACCTTC.

This chain uses TRBV28 with TRBJ1-1; D gene unclear. Trimming took off 4 bases at V and 4 bases at J, with 16 bases between the two ends. This CDR3 region has 15 residues. Germline values: CDR1 MDHEN, CDR2 SYDVKM. The CDR3 loop is CASSSPPLGSTEAFF. CDR3 DNA: TGTGCCAGCAGTTCCCCCCCATTGGGGAGCACTGAAGCTTTCTTT.

The count of this clone is one. The gene calls are TRBV5-1 and TRBJ2-7; the match to TRBD1 covers 9 bases. V was clipped by 3 bases and J by 3 bases; unmatched bases: 7. This CDR3 contains 15 residues. CDR1 is SGHRS, CDR2 YFSETQ, per germline. The CDR3 region has the DNA TGCGCCAGCAGCTCCGGGACAGGGAGCAACTACGAGCAGTACTTC. Translating gives CASSSGTGSNYEQYF.

This clone was seen more than once but under ten times. Other DNA sequences within the sample encode an identical CDR3. The chain is built from TRBV6-5 and TRBJ1-1; the D gene is possibly TRBD1 (5 bases). The ends were cut back, 7 bases at V and 4 bases at J, with 10 bases in the middle. The germline V gene has CDR1 MNHEY and CDR2 SVGAGI. This CDR3 has 12 amino acids. The DNA for the CDR3 is TGTGCCAGCACGGGGGGAAGCACTGAAGCTTTCTTT. Its translation: CASTGGSTEAFF.

The chain joins TRBV5-5 to TRBJ2-2; 8 bases align to TRBD2. This CDR3 is 16 amino acids long. Germline V gene lookup returns CDR1 SGHKS and CDR2 YYEKEE (reference sequence). V lost 3 bases to trimming and J lost 5 bases; unmatched junction nucleotides: 9. The CDR3 loop is CASSSQTGGRTGELFF. CDR3 nucleotides: TGTGCCAGCAGCTCCCAGACGGGAGGGCGGACCGGGGAGCTGTTTTTT.